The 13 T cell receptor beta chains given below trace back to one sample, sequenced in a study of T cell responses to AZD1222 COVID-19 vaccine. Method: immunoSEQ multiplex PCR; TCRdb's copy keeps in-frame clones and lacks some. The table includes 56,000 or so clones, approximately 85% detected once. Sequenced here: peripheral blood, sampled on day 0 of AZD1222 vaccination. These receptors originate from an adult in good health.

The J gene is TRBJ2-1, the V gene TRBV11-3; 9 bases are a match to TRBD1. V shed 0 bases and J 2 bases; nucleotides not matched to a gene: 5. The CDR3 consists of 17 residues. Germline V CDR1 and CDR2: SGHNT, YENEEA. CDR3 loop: CASSLDRTGEAYNEQFF. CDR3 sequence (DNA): TGTGCCAGCAGCTTAGATCGGACAGGGGAAGCCTACAATGAGCAGTTCTTC.

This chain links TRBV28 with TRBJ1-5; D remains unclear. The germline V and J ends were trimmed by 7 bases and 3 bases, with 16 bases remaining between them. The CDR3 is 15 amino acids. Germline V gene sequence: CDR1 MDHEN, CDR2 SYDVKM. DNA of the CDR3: TGTGCCAGCACCTCCATCCCCGGGAACAATCAGCCCCAGCATTTT. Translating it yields CASTSIPGNNQPQHF.

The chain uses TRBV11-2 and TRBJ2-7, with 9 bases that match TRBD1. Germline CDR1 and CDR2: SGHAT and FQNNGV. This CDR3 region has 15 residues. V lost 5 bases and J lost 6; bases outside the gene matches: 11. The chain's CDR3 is CASSPRWGQGSEQYF. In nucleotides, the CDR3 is TGTGCCAGCAGCCCTAGGTGGGGACAGGGATCCGAGCAGTACTTC.

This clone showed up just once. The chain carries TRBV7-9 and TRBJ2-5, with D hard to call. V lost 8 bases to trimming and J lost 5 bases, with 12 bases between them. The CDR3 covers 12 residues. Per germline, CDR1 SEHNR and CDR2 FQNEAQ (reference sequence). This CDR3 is CASSLPMETQYF. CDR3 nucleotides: TGTGCCAGCTCTCTGCCCATGGAGACCCAGTACTTC.

CDR3 in DNA: TGTGCCAGCAGCCAAATGGGTCGGGGGGAAGCTTTCTTT. Its translation: CASSQMGRGEAFF. The chain uses TRBV16 and TRBJ1-1, with D perhaps TRBD1 (5 bases). From germline, CDR1 is KGHSY and CDR2 FQNENV. The CDR3 runs to 13 residues. Trimming shortened V by 2 bases and J by 8 bases, and 12 bases separated the two germline ends.

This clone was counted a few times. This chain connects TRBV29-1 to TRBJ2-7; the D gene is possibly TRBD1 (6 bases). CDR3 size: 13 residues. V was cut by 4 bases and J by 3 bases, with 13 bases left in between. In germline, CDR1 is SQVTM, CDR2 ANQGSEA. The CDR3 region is CSVARTEDYEQYF. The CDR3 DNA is TGCAGCGTTGCAAGGACAGAAGACTACGAGCAGTACTTC.

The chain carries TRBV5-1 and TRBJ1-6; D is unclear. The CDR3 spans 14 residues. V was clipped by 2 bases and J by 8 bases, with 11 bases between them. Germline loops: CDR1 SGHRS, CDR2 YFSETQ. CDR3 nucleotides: TGCGCCAGCAGCTTACCCACCGGTGATTCACCCCTCCACTTT. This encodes CASSLPTGDSPLHF.

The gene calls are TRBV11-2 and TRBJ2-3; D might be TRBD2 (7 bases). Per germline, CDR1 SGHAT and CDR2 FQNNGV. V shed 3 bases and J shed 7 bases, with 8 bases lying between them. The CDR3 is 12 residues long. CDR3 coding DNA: TGTGCCAGCAGCTTGGGGGGGCATACGCAGTATTTT. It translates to CASSLGGHTQYF.

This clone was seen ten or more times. The CDR3 nucleotides are TGTGCCAGCAGCGTAGGGGCAGGGGGTAGCAATCAGCCCCAGCATTTT. Translation gives CASSVGAGGSNQPQHF. The V and J genes are TRBV9 and TRBJ1-5; TRBD1 aligns across 7 bases. Germline-derived CDR1 and CDR2 are SGDLS and YYNGEE. The CDR3 is 16 residues long. V was pared by 0 bases and J by 0 bases, with 3 bases of the junction left unmatched.

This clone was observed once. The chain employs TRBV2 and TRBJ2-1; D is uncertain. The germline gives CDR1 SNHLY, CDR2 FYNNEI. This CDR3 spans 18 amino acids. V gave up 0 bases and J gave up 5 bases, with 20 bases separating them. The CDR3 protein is CASSEAAEPWIVDNEQFF. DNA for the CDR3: TGTGCCAGCAGTGAAGCGGCCGAGCCATGGATCGTCGACAATGAGCAGTTCTTC.

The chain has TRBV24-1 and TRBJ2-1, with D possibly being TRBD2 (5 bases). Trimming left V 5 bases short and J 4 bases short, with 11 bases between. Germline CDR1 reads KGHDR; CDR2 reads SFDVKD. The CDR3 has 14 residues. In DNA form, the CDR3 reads TGTGCCACCAGTGTGGCGGGCTATTACAATGAGCAGTTCTTC. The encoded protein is CATSVAGYYNEQFF.

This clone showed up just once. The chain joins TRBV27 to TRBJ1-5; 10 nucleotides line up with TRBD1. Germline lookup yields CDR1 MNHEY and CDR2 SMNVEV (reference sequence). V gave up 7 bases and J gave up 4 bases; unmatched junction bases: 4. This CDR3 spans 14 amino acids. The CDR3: CASKPGQGNQPQHF. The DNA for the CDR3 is TGTGCCAGCAAGCCGGGACAGGGGAATCAGCCCCAGCATTTT.

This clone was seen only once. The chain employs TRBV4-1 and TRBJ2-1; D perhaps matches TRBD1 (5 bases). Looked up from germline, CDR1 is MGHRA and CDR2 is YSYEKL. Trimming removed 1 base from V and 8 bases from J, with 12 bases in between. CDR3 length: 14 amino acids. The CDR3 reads CASSQVRVSDEQFF. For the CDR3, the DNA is TGCGCCAGCAGCCAAGTCAGGGTCTCGGATGAGCAGTTCTTC.